A selection of T cell receptor beta chains follows, all from one sample in a study of T-cell memory formation after mild COVID-19. Each CDR3 protein is one row after TCRdb ran MiXCR on the 5' RACE reads. The data show roughly 260,000 distinct CDR3 sequences, about 15% seen once. The sample taken for sequencing was PBMCs or a T cell subset sorted from them (not recorded which). Receptors originate from a man between 18 and 29 years old who had mild COVID-19 (a few samples of this study predate the infection). Cell type and time point are not known. Each CDR3 is given without its conserved first and last residue. Some rows mark clone size as missing; the rest say once, few, many or name a class of expanded clone.

CDR3 | V | size | J
ASSLDGDNSPLH | TRBV2 | few | TRBJ1-6
ASSLKGGRGTEAF | TRBV7-3 | - | TRBJ1-1
ASSFRGDPGANVLT | TRBV5-1 | few | TRBJ2-6
SATGAGRSSYNSPLH | TRBV20-1 | few | TRBJ1-6
ASNTWGAGRAYNSPLH | TRBV7-2 | few | TRBJ1-6
ASSPPGTDRQETQY | TRBV5-4 | - | TRBJ2-5
ASSYSPTGTAHHYGYT | TRBV6-8 | - | TRBJ1-2
ASSVEGATDTQY | TRBV9 | - | TRBJ2-3
ASNLIGLADNEQF | TRBV5-1 | - | TRBJ2-1
ASSLIAGAGDTQY | TRBV7-2 | many | TRBJ2-3
ASSSGTGDNQPQH | TRBV5-1 | - | TRBJ1-5
ASSQAPGTGYGYT | TRBV4-1 | few | TRBJ1-2
ASSQGTAKETQY | TRBV3-1 | - | TRBJ2-5
ASSSGLAGGISTDTQY | TRBV9 | few | TRBJ2-3
ASSLMSENSYEQY | TRBV7-6 | many | TRBJ2-7
ASSKGLNAGELF | TRBV5-1 | many | TRBJ2-2
ASSLGEVYQPQH | TRBV7-2 | - | TRBJ1-5
AISGGENEQF | TRBV10-3 | - | TRBJ2-1
ASSADGFSNYGYT | TRBV5-1 | many | TRBJ1-2
SAIRTQGPYEQY | TRBV20-1 | - | TRBJ2-7
ASSPTFYEQY | TRBV7-2 | many | TRBJ2-7
ASSLDSDRQATDTQY | TRBV7-4 | few | TRBJ2-3
ASSYSDRDLDTQY | TRBV6-2/TRBV6-3 | few | TRBJ2-3
ASSSDGGNQPQH | TRBV5-1 | few | TRBJ1-5
ASSHSRDTYHNEKLF | TRBV6-2/TRBV6-3 | - | TRBJ1-4
ASSLGSAGLDEQF | TRBV5-1 | few | TRBJ2-1
ASSLAGGRYGELF | TRBV5-1 | - | TRBJ2-2
SADLTDPYGYT | TRBV20-1 | - | TRBJ1-2
ASSRPSGGLSGELF | TRBV6-5 | many | TRBJ2-2
ASSLVPGGLDTEAF | TRBV5-1 | few | TRBJ1-1
ASSEDRTGNTGELF | TRBV2 | - | TRBJ2-2
ASSSDGGQETQY | TRBV6-6 | many | TRBJ2-5
ASSSSPGPSIDTQY | TRBV5-1 | once | TRBJ2-3
SVELAVRNNQETQY | TRBV29-1 | many | TRBJ2-5
ASSVHRNTEAF | TRBV9 | - | TRBJ1-1
ASSTTFQETQY | TRBV5-1 | - | TRBJ2-5
ASTLLGHEQY | TRBV12-3/TRBV12-4 | few | TRBJ2-7
ATSKTENTGELF | TRBV15 | - | TRBJ2-2
ASSYLDIPVQPQH | TRBV6-6 | - | TRBJ1-5
SASRVGQPQH | TRBV20-1 | - | TRBJ1-5
ASSLGLGQAYNEQF | TRBV7-2 | - | TRBJ2-1
SADSSYGYT | TRBV20-1 | - | TRBJ1-2
ASSWTQYNEQF | TRBV7-2 | - | TRBJ2-1
ASSRGQGFTEAF | TRBV5-1 | - | TRBJ1-1
ASSGGTAGGYT | TRBV5-6 | - | TRBJ1-2
SLGQGKETQY | TRBV29-1 | few | TRBJ2-5
ASSEGRPSYGYT | TRBV2 | - | TRBJ1-2
ASSVGTNQPQH | TRBV5-6 | - | TRBJ1-5